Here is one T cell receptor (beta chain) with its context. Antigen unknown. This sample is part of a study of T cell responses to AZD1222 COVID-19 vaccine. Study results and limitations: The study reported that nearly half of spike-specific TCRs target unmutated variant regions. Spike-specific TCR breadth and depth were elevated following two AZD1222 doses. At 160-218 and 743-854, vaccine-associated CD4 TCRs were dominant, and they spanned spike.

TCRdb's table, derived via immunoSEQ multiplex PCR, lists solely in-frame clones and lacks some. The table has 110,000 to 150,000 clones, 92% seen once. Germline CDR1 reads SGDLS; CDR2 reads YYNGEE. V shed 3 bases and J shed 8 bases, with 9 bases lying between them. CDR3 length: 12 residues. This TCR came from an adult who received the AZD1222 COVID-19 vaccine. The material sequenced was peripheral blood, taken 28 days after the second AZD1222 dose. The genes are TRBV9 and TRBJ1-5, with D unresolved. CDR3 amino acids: CASSDGTEPQHF. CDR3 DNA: TGTGCCAGCAGCGATGGAACGGAGCCCCAGCATTTT.